These 18 T cell receptor beta chains were sequenced from one sample in a study of blood T cells in healthy people across ages. For the second PCR, which ran for roughly 6 to 12 cycles, a sample-barcoded 5' primer and a J-beta primer mix were used. MiXCR, applied by TCRdb to the 5' RACE reads, yields one record per CDR3 protein. Here the sample spans around 1.5 million distinct CDR3 sequences, 30% to 40% being singletons. Sequenced material: blood. The receptor set was obtained from a woman in her twenties or thirties in good health.

The chain carries TRBV7-2 and TRBJ1-1, with 7 bases identical to TRBD1. The CDR3 loop spans 15 amino acids. The trim removed 5 bases at V and 2 bases at J, leaving 8 bases unmatched. CDR1 is SGHTA, CDR2 FQGNSA, per germline. The CDR3 DNA reads as TGTGCCAGCAGCAAAATGACAGGGCTCAACACTGAAGCTTTCTTT. Translated: CASSKMTGLNTEAFF.

This clonotype was seen a handful of times. The chain is built from TRBV11-2 and TRBJ2-1, with 7 bases matching TRBD2. The V gene end was trimmed by 5 bases and the J gene end by 0 bases; junction bases not matched to a gene: 4. The germline V gene has CDR1 SGHAT and CDR2 FQNNGV. The CDR3 covers 15 residues. CDR3 bases: TGTGCCAGCAGCCCCGGGAGGTTCTCCTACAATGAGCAGTTCTTC. Its protein product is CASSPGRFSYNEQFF.

This clonotype was counted ten times or more. The V call is TRBV4-1, the J call TRBJ2-5; 7 bases are a match to TRBD2. Germline V CDR1 and CDR2: MGHRA, YSYEKL. The CDR3 spans 14 residues. J gave up 1 base and V 6 bases, and 5 bases lay outside the gene matches. CDR3 sequence: CASSRSGVQETQYF. The CDR3 region has the DNA TGCGCCAGCAGTCGAAGCGGGGTCCAAGAGACCCAGTACTTC.

A few counts support this clonotype. V usage is TRBV5-1 and J usage is TRBJ2-5; 7 bases fit TRBD1. The CDR3 sequence is 15 residues long. The J segment lost 0 bases and the V segment lost 3 bases, leaving 5 bases of the junction unmatched. Germline V gives CDR1 SGHRS, CDR2 YFSETQ. The CDR3: CASSYQGTDQETQYF. The CDR3 coding sequence is TGCGCCAGCAGCTATCAAGGGACAGACCAAGAGACCCAGTACTTC. Variable domain in full (rest from reference TRBV5-1 and TRBJ2-5): KAGVTQTPRYLIKTRGQQVTLSCSPISGHRSVSWYQQTPGQGLQFLFEYFSETQRNKGNFPGRFSGRQFSNSRSEMNVSTLELGDSALYLCASSYQGTDQETQYFGPGTRLLVL.

In the case of this clonotype: Just one base apart from a much larger clone, this may be a read error. This chain uses TRBV7-2 with TRBJ2-7; D tentatively reads TRBD1 or TRBD2 (5 bases each). Germline CDR1 reads SGHTA; CDR2 reads FQGNSA. V dropped 5 bases and J dropped 1 base, with 18 bases sitting between them. The CDR3 totals 16 residues. CDR3 amino acids: CASSTGPWGSSYEQYF. In DNA, the CDR3 is TGTGCCAGCAGCACGGGACCTTGGGGGAGTTCCTACGAGCAGTACTTC.

V usage is TRBV10-3 and J usage is TRBJ2-3; tentative D call: TRBD1 (6 bases). The CDR3 is 16 amino acids. Trimming removed 0 bases at V and 2 bases at J, with 12 bases between. Per the germline V gene, CDR1 is ENHRY and CDR2 is SYGVKD. The CDR3 region has the DNA TGTGCCATCAGTGAGTCCAAAGGACAGAACACAGATACGCAGTATTTT. Protein: CAISESKGQNTDTQYF.

This clonotype was observed a handful of times. The V call is TRBV7-9, the J call TRBJ2-7; 7 positions match TRBD2. The ends lost 0 bases at V and 5 bases at J; junction bases unmatched: 4. This CDR3 contains 14 residues. CDR1 is SEHNR and CDR2 is FQNEAQ in the germline V gene (reference sequence). CDR3 region: CASSLAGGNHEQYF. In DNA, the CDR3 is TGTGCCAGCAGCTTAGCGGGGGGGAATCACGAGCAGTACTTC.

Turning to this clonotype: It may be a read error: a sequence one base away is much more abundant. This chain connects TRBV6-1 to TRBJ2-7; the match to TRBD1 covers 9 bases. The junction had 13 bases not matched to a gene; V was cut back by 8 bases and J by 5 bases. In germline, CDR1 is MNHNS, CDR2 SASEGT. The CDR3 spans 15 residues. The CDR3 sequence is CASGLDAGDRDEQYF. In DNA form, the CDR3 reads TGTGCCAGCGGACTCGATGCGGGGGACAGGGACGAGCAGTACTTC.

Only a few counts were recorded for this clonotype. The J gene is TRBJ1-2, the V gene TRBV10-2, with D perhaps matching TRBD1 (5 bases). The V gene lost 2 bases and the J gene lost 7 bases, with 14 bases spanning the gap. This CDR3 has 14 residues. Germline V gene sequence: CDR1 WSHSY, CDR2 SAAADI. The CDR3 here is CASSEPGKVVGYTF. DNA for the CDR3: TGCGCCAGCAGTGAGCCAGGGAAAGTAGTTGGCTACACCTTC.

This rearrangement joins TRBV9 to TRBJ2-1; possibly TRBD2 for D (6 bases). In germline, CDR1 is SGDLS, CDR2 YYNGEE. The CDR3 covers 13 residues. V lost 0 bases and J lost 9, with 10 bases in between. CDR3 coding DNA: TGTGCCAGCAGCGTAGTAACTAGCATTGAGCAGTTCTTC. Its translation is CASSVVTSIEQFF.

The chain couples TRBV10-3 to TRBJ2-5; 7 nucleotides match TRBD1. The CDR3 runs to 15 residues. With V trimmed by 6 bases and J by 4 bases, 11 bases remained unmatched. Looked up from germline, CDR1 is ENHRY and CDR2 is SYGVKD. CDR3 protein: CAISSQGPPGETQYF. In DNA form, the CDR3 reads TGTGCCATCAGCTCACAGGGGCCCCCCGGAGAGACCCAGTACTTC.

The rearrangement uses TRBV7-8 and TRBJ2-1; maybe TRBD2 (6 bases). The V end was cut by 5 bases, the J end by 0 bases, with 14 bases between. In germline, CDR1 is SGHVS, CDR2 FQNEAQ. CDR3 size: 16 residues. The CDR3 here is CASSTIAEHSYNEQFF. As DNA, the CDR3 is TGTGCCAGCAGCACGATAGCGGAACACTCCTACAATGAGCAGTTCTTC.

This sequence joins TRBV28 and TRBJ2-4; 9 bases map to TRBD1. V lost 5 bases and J lost 2; bases outside the gene matches: 10. This CDR3 is built from 17 residues. Germline V lookup: CDR1 MDHEN, CDR2 SYDVKM. The CDR3 is CASSINPGTGTKNIQYF. The CDR3 nucleotides read TGTGCCAGCAGTATAAATCCCGGGACAGGGACCAAAAACATTCAGTACTTC. The full variable domain, in which reference TRBV28 and TRBJ2-4 provide the parts outside the CDR3, is DVKVTQSSRYLVKRTGEKVFLECVQDMDHENMFWYRQDPGLGLRLIYFSYDVKMKEKGDIPEGYSVSREKKERFSLILESASTNQTSMYLCASSINPGTGTKNIQYFGAGTRLSVL.

The chain links TRBV3-1 to TRBJ2-7, with unresolved D. The CDR3 totals 12 residues. V was pared by 6 bases and J by 6 bases, with 12 bases between. Germline V gene sequence: CDR1 LGHDT, CDR2 YNNKEL (reference sequence). The CDR3 is CASRGLLAEQYF. Here the CDR3 DNA reads TGTGCCAGCAGGGGCTTGTTGGCCGAGCAGTACTTC.

This clonotype has only a few counts. The chain carries TRBV11-2 and TRBJ2-5; 10 nucleotides match TRBD2. Germline CDR1 reads SGHAT; CDR2 reads FQNNGV. Trimming took 7 bases from V and 4 from J; bases not matched to a gene: 12. This CDR3 region has 16 residues. The CDR3 DNA follows: TGTGCCAGCAAGTTAGGGGCTAGCGGGAGTGGAGAGACCCAGTACTTC. Amino acids: CASKLGASGSGETQYF.

This clonotype was seen a few times. The J gene is TRBJ1-1, the V gene TRBV15, with unresolved D. The V end lost 0 bases, the J end lost 8 bases, and 13 bases lay between the germline ends. The CDR3 totals 14 residues. The V gene's germline CDR1 is LNHNV and CDR2 YYDKDF (reference sequence). The CDR3 sequence: CATSRDSVGREAFF. Here the CDR3 DNA reads TGTGCCACCAGCAGAGATTCGGTTGGCAGAGAAGCTTTCTTT.

This clonotype was seen more than once but under ten times. This rearrangement joins TRBV20-1 to TRBJ2-5, with 7 nucleotides matching TRBD2. CDR1 and CDR2 from the germline V gene are DFQATT and SNEGSKA (reference sequence). There are 14 residues in the CDR3. CDR3 sequence (DNA): TGCAGCTTGGAGCGGGGAGAGGTCCAAGAGACCCAGTACTTC. Its protein product is CSLERGEVQETQYF.

This sequence joins TRBV6-2 or TRBV6-3 and TRBJ2-7; D gene ambiguous. Trimming shortened V by 0 bases and J by 0 bases, and 9 bases separated the two germline ends. CDR1 and CDR2 from the germline V gene are MNHEY and SVGEGT. The CDR3 covers 15 residues. For the CDR3, the DNA is TGTGCCAGCAGTTACTCGAGTACGGTCTCCTACGAGCAGTACTTC. It translates to CASSYSSTVSYEQYF.